This T cell receptor beta chain was documented in a study of cytomegalovirus exposure and HLA in healthy donors. With regard to this clone: Its specificity is unknown.

Study-wide points: Productive rates of about 87% or about 30% were seen for most TCR beta V segments in an earlier analysis. Available immune exposure information was restricted to CMV serostatus only. In a later analysis, donors in an Asian-associated ancestry cluster reportedly had fewer N-insertions in productive TCRs than the cohort mean.

The germline V gene encodes CDR1 MDHEN and CDR2 SYDVKM. This CDR3 has 15 amino acids. V was clipped by 5 bases and J by 4 bases; unmatched bases: 7. Donors consisted of healthy bone marrow donors. Use of 60 Vbeta and 13 Jbeta primers characterized the PCR. Using immunoSEQ multiplex PCR, the repertoire was profiled, and TCRdb retains in-frame clones only, with some absent. The repertoire includes approximately 290,000 clones, roughly 80% of them detected once, and about 0.3% sits in the top ten. Specimen: PBMCs. The source is a girl aged 2 to 9 in good health and CMV-seronegative. The V and J genes are TRBV28 and TRBJ1-5, with TRBD1 identical over 8 bases. The CDR3: CASSQGALGNQPQHF. CDR3 nucleotide sequence: TGTGCCAGCAGTCAGGGGGCGCTGGGAAATCAGCCCCAGCATTTT. The entire variable domain, with the rest obtained from reference TRBV28 and TRBJ1-5, is as follows: DVKVTQSSRYLVKRTGEKVFLECVQDMDHENMFWYRQDPGLGLRLIYFSYDVKMKEKGDIPEGYSVSREKKERFSLILESASTNQTSMYLCASSQGALGNQPQHFGDGTRLSIL.